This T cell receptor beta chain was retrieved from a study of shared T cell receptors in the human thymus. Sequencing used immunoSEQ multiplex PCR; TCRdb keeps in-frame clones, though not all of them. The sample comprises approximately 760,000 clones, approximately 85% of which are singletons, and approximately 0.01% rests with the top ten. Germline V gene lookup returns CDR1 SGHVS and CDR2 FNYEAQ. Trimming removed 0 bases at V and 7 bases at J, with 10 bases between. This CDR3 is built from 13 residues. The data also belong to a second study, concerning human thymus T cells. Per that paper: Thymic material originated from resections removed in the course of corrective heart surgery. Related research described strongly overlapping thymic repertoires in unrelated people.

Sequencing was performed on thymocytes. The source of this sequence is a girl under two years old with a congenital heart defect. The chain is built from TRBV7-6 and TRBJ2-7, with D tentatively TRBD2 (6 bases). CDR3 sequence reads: CASSLATGGEQYF. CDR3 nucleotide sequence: TGTGCCAGCAGCTTAGCAACCGGGGGTGAGCAGTACTTC.